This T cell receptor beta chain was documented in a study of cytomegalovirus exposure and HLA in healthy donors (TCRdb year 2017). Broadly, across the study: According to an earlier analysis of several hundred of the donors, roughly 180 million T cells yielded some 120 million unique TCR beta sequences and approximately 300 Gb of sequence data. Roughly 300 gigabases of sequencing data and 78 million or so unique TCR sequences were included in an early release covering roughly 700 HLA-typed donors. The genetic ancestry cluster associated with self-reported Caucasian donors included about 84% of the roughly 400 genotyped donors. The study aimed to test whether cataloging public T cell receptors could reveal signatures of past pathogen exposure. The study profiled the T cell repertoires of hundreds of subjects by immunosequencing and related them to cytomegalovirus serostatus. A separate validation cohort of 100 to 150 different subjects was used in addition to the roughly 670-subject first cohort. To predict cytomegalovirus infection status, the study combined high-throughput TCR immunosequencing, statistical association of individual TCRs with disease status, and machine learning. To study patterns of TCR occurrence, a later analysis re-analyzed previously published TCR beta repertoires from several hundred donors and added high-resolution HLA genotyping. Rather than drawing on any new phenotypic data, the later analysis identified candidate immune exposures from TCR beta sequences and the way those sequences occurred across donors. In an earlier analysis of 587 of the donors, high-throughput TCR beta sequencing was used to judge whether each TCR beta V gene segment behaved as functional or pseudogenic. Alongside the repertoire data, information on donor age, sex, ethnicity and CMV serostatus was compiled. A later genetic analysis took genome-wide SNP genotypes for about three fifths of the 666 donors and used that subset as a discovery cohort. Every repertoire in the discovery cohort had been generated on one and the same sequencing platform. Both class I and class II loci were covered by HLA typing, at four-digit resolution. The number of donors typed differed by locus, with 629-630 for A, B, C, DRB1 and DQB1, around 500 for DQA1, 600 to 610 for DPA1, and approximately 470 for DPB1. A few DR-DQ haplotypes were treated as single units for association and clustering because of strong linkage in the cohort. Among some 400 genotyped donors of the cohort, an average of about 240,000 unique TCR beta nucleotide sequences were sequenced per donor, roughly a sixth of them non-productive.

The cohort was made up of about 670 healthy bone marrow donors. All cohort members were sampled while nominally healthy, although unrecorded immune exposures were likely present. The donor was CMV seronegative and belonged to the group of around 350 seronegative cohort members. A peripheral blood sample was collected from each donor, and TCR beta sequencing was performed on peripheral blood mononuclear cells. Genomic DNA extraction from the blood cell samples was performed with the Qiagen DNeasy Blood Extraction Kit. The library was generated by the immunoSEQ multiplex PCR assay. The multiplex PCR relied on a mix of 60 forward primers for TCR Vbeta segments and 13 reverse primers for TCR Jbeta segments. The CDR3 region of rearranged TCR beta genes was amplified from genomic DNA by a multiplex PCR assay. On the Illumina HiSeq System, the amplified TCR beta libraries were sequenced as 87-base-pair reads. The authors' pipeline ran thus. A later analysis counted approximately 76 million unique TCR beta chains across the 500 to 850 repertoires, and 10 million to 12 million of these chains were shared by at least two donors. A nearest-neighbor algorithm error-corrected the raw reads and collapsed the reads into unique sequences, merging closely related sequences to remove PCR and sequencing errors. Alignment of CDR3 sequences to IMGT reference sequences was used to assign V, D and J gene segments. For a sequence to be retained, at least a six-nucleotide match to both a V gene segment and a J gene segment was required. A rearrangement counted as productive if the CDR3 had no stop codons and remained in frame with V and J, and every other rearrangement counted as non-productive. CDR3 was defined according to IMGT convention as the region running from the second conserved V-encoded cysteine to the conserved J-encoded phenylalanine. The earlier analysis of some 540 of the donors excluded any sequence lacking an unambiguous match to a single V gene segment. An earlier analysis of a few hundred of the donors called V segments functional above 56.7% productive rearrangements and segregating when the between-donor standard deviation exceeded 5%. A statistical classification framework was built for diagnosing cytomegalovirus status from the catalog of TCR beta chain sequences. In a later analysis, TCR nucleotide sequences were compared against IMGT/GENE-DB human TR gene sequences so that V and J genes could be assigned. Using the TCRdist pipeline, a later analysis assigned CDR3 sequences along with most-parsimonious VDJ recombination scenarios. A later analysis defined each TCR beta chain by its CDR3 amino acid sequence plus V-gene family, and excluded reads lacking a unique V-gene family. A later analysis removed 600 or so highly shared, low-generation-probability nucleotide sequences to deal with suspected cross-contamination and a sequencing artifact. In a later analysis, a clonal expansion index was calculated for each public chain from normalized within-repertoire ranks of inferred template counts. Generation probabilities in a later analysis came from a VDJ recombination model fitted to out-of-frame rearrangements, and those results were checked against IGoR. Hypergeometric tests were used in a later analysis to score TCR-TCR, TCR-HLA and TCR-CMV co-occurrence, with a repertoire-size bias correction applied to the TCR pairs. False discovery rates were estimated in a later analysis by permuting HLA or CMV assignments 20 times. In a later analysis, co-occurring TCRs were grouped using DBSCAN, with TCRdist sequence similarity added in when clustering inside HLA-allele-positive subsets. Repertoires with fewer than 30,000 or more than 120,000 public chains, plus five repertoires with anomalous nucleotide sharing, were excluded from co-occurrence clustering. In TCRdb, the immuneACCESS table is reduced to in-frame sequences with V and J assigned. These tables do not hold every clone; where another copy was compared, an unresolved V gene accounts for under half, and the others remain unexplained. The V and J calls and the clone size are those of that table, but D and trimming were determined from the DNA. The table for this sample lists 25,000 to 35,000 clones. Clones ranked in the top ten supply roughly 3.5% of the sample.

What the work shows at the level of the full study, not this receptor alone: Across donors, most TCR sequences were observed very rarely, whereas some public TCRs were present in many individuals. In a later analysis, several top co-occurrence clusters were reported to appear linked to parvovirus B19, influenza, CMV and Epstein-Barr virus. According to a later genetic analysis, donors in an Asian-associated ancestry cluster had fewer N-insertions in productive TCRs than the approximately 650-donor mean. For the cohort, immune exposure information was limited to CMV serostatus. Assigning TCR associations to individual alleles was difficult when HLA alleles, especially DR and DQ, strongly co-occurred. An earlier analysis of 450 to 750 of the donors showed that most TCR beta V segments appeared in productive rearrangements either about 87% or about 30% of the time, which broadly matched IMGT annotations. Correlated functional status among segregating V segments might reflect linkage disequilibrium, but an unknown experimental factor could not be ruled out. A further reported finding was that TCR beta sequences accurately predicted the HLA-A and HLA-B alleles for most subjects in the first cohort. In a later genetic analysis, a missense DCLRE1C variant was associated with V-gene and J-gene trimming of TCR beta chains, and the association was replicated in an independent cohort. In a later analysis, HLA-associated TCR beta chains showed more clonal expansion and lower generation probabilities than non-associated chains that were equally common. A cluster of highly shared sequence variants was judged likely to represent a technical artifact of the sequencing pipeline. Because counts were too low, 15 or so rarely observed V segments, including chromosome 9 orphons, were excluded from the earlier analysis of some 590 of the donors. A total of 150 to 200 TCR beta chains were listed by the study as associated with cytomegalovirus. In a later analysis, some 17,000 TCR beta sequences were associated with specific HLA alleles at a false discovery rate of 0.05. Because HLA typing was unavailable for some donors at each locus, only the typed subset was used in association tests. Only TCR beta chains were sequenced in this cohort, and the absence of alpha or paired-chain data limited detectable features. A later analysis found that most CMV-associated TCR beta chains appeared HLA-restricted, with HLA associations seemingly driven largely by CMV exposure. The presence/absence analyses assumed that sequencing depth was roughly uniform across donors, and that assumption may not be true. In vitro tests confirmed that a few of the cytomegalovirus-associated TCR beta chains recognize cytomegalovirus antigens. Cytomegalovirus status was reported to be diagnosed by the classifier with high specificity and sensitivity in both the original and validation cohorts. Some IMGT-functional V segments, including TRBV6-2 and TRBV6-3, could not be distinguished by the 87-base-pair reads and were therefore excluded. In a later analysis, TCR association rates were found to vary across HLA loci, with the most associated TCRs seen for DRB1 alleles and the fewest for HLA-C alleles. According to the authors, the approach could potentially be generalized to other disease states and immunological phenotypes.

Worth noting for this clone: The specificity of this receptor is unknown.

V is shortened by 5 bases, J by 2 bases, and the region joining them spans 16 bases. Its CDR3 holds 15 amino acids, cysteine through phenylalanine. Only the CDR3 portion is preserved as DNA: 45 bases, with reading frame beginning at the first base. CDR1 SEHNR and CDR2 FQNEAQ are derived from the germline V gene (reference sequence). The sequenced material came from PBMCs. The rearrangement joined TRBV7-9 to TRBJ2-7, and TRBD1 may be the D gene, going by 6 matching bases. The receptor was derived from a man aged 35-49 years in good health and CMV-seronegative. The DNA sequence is TGTGCCAGCAGCCCGCCCTATACAGGGCCCTACGAGCAGTACTTC. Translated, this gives CASSPPYTGPYEQYF.